This TCR beta chain was captured by sequencing in a study of T cell responses to AZD1222 COVID-19 vaccine. Study-wide points: Seropositive AZD1222 recipients at baseline numbered only five to seven.

Assay: immunoSEQ multiplex PCR; the TCRdb copy retains only in-frame clones and omits some. Of roughly 100,000 clones in the sample, 90% were seen once. The CDR3 consists of 12 residues. Trimming removed 6 bases from V and 5 bases from J, with 8 bases in between. This clone has just a few counts. The antigen remains undetermined. The sequences come from peripheral blood, collected on day 0 of AZD1222 vaccination. The V gene is TRBV12-3 or TRBV12-4, the J gene TRBJ2-1; D call uncertain. The TCR originated in an adult in good health. As DNA, the CDR3 is TGTGCCAGCAGCCCACATGACAATGAGCAGTTCTTC. This codes for CASSPHDNEQFF.